This T cell receptor beta chain was sequenced in a study of T cells in Graves' hyperthyroidism and ophthalmopathy. The V and J ends lost 5 bases and 3 bases respectively, with 19 bases between them. The CDR3 extends over 16 amino acids. Germline assignment: CDR1 MNHNS and CDR2 SASEGT. This clonotype was seen a few times. The source material, RNA transcripts, was used to amplify TCR beta CDR3 regions. The study used the HTBI primer set for a first-round RT-PCR of the TCR CDR3. TCRdb redid the calling of the multiplex PCR reads with MiXCR, one entry per CDR3 protein. The data contain under 450,000 distinct CDR3 sequences, roughly 14% of them singletons.

This chain connects TRBV6-1 to TRBJ2-5, with D tentatively TRBD2 (7 bases). Sequenced input: blood. This receptor was identified in a woman aged 18-30 years with Graves' hyperthyroidism. The CDR3: CASSRLPGEGKETQYF. CDR3 coding DNA: TGTGCCAGCAGTCGCCTTCCAGGGGAGGGGAAAGAGACCCAGTACTTC.